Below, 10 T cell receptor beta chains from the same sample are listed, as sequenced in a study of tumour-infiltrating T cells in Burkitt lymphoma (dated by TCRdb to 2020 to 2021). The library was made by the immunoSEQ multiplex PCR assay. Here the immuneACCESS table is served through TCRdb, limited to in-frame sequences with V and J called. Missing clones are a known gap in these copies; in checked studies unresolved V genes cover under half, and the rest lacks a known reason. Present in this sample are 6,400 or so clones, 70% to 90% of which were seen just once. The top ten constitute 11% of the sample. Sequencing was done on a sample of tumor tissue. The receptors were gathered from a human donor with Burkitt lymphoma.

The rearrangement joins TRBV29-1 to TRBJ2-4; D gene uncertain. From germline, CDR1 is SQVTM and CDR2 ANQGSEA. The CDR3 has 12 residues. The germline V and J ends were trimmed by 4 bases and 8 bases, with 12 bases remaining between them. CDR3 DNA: TGCAGCGTTGGGCTACCCCAGGACATTCAGTACTTC. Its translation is CSVGLPQDIQYF.

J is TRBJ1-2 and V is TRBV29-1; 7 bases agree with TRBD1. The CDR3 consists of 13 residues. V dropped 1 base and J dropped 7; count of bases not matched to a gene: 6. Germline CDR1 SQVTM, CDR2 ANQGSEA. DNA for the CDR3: TGCAGCGTTGAAGTTGGGACAGCGACTGGCTACACCTTC. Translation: CSVEVGTATGYTF.

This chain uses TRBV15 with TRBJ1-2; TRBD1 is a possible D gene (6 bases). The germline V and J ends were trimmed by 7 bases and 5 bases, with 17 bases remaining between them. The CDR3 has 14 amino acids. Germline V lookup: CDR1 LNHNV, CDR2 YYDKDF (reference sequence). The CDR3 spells CATKPNRESYGYTF. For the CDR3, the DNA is TGTGCCACCAAACCGAACAGGGAATCGTATGGCTACACCTTC.

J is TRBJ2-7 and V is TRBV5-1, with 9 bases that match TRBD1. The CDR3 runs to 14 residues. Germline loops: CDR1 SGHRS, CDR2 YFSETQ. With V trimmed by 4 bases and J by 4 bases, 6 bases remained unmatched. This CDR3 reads CASSALDRGYEQYF. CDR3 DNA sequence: TGCGCCAGCAGCGCTCTGGACAGGGGTTACGAGCAGTACTTC.

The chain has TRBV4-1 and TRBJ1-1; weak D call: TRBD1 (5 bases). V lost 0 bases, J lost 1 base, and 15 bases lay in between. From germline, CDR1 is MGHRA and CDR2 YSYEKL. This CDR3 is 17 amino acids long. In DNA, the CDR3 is TGCGCCAGCAGCCAAGATGACTTCGCGGGGGGGAACACTGAAGCTTTCTTT. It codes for CASSQDDFAGGNTEAFF.

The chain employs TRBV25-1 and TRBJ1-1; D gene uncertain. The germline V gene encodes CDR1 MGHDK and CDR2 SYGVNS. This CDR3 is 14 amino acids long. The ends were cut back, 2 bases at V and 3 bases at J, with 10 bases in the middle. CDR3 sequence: CASSEGAVHTEAFF. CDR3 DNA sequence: TGTGCCAGCAGTGAAGGTGCTGTGCACACTGAAGCTTTCTTT. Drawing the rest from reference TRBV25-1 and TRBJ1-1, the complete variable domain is EADIYQTPRYLVIGTGKKITLECSQTMGHDKMYWYQQDPGMELHLIHYSYGVNSTEKGDLSSESTVSRIRTEHFPLTLESARPSHTSQYLCASSEGAVHTEAFFGQGTRLTVV.

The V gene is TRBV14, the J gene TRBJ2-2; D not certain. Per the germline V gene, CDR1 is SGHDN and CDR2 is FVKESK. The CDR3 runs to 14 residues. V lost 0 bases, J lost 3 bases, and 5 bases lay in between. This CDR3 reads CASSQERDTGELFF. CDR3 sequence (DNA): TGTGCCAGCAGCCAAGAAAGGGACACCGGGGAGCTGTTTTTT.

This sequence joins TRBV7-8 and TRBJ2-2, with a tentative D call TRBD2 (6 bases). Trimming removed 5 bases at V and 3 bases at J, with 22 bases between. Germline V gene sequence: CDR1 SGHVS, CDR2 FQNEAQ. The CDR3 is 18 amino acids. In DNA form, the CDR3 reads TGTGCCAGCAGCCCACCTACAGCCCCAGGGAGGCACACCGGGGAGCTGTTTTTT. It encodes CASSPPTAPGRHTGELFF.

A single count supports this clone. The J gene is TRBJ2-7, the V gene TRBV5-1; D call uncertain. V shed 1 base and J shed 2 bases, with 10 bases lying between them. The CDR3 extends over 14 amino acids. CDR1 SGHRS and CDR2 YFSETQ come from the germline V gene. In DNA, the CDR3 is TGCGCCAGCAGCTTGTGGACGGGTACCTACGAGCAGTACTTC. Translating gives CASSLWTGTYEQYF.

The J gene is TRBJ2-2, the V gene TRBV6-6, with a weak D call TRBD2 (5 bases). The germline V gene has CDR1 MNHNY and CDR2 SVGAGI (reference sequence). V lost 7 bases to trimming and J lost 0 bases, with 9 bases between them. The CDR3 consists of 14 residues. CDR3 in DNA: TGTGCCAGCATAAGACTAACGAACACCGGGGAGCTGTTTTTT. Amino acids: CASIRLTNTGELFF.